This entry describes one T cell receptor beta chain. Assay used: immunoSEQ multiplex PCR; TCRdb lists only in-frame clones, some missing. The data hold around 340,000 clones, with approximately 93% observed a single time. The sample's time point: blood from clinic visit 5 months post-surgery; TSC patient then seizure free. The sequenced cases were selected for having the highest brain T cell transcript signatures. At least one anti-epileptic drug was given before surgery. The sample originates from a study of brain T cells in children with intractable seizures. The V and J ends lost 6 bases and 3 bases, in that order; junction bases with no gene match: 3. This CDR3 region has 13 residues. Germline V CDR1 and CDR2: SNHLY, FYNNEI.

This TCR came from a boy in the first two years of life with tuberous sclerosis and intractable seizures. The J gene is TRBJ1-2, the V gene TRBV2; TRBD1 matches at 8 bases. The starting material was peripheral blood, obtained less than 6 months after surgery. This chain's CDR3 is CASSLQGDYGYTF. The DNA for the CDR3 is TGTGCCAGCAGCTTACAGGGGGACTATGGCTACACCTTC.